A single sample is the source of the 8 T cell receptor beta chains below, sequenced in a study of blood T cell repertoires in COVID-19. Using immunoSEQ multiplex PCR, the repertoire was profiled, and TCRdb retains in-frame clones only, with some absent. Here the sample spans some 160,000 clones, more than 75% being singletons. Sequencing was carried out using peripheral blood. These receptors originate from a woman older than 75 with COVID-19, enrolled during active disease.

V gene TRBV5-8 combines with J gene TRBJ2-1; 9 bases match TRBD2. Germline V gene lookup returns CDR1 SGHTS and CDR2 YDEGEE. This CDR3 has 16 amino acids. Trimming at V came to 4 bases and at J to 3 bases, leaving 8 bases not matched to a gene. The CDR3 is CASSLPRLADYNEQFF. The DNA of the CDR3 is TGTGCCAGCAGCCTCCCTAGACTAGCGGACTACAATGAGCAGTTCTTC.

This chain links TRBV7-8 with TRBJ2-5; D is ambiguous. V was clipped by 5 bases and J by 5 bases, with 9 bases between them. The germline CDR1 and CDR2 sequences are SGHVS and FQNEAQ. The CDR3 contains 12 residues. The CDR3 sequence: CASSRYSETQYF. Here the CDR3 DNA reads TGTGCCAGCAGCCGCTATTCGGAGACCCAGTACTTC.

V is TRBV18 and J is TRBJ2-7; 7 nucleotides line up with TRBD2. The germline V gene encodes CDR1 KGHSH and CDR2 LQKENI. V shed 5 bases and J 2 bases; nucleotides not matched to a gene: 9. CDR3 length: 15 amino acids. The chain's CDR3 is CASSSILAETYEQYF. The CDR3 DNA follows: TGTGCCAGCTCAAGTATTCTAGCGGAAACCTACGAGCAGTACTTC.

The CDR3 nucleotides read TGTGCCAGTAGTCTCCGGACAGGTACGGGCAATCAGCCCCAGCATTTT. This codes for CASSLRTGTGNQPQHF. The chain links TRBV19 to TRBJ1-5, with 7 positions matching TRBD1. Trimming cost V 5 bases and J 2 bases; bases outside gene matches: 9. The CDR3 sequence is 16 residues long. Germline CDR1 reads LNHDA; CDR2 reads SQIVND (reference sequence).

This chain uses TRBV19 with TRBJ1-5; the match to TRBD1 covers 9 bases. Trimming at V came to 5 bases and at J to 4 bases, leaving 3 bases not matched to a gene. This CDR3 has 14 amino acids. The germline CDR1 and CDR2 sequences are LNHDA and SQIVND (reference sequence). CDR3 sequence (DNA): TGTGCCAGTAGTGAGACAGGGGGAAATCAGCCCCAGCATTTT. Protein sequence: CASSETGGNQPQHF. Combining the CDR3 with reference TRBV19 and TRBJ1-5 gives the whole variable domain DGGITQSPKYLFRKEGQNVTLSCEQNLNHDAMYWYRQDPGQGLRLIYYSQIVNDFQKGDIAEGYSVSREKKESFPLTVTSAQKNPTAFYLCASSETGGNQPQHFGDGTRLSIL.

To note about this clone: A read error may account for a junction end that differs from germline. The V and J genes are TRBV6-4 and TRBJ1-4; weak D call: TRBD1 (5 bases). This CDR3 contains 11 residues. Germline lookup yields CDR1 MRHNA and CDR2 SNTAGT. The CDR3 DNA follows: TGCCCTGGGGGGGATAATGAAAAACTGTTTTTT. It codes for CPGGDNEKLFF.

The DNA for the CDR3 is TGTGCCAGCAGTCCGCCAGGGACAGATGAAAAACTGTTTTTT. Translation: CASSPPGTDEKLFF. The chain joins TRBV27 to TRBJ1-4; 7 bases agree with TRBD1. V dropped 5 bases and J dropped 6; count of bases not matched to a gene: 6. Germline values: CDR1 MNHEY, CDR2 SMNVEV (reference sequence). This CDR3 has 14 residues. Filled out from reference TRBV27 and TRBJ1-4, the complete variable domain reads EAQVTQNPRYLITVTGKKLTVTCSQNMNHEYMSWYRQDPGLGLRQIYYSMNVEVTDKGDVPEGYKVSRKEKRNFPLILESPSPNQTSLYFCASSPPGTDEKLFFGSGTQLSVL.

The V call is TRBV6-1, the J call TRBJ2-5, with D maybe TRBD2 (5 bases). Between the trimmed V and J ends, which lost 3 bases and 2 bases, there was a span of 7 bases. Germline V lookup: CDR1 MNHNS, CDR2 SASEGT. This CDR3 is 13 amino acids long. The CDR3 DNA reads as TGTGCCAGCAGTGAGGACTGGCAAGAGACCCAGTACTTC. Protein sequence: CASSEDWQETQYF.